Shown below are 15 T cell receptor beta chains from a single sample sequenced in a study of technical replicates of blood from several donors. Generated by immunoSEQ multiplex PCR, the TCRdb table keeps only in-frame clones and is missing some. Of tens of thousands of clones in the sample, roughly 86% were seen once. Source material: PBMCs. These TCRs come from a human donor in good health. Some clones in this sample may be carry-over from other donors' samples.

This clone was detected only a few times. The rearrangement links TRBV5-4 to TRBJ2-5; 8 nucleotides line up with TRBD2. This CDR3 has 14 residues. The ends lost 3 bases at V and 2 bases at J; junction bases unmatched: 3. Germline V gene lookup returns CDR1 SGHNT and CDR2 YYREEE (reference sequence). The CDR3 DNA sequence: TGTGCCAGCAGCTACGGACTAGCACAAGAGACCCAGTACTTC. Translated: CASSYGLAQETQYF.

The V gene is TRBV6-5, the J gene TRBJ1-2, with D possibly being TRBD1 (6 bases). Germline assignment: CDR1 MNHEY and CDR2 SVGAGI. This CDR3 is built from 13 residues. Trimming left V 6 bases short and J 5 bases short, with 13 bases between. CDR3 in amino acids: CASRNGQTYGYTF. The CDR3 nucleotides are TGTGCCAGCAGGAATGGACAGACGTATGGCTACACCTTC.

The gene calls are TRBV28 and TRBJ1-1; D remains unclear. Germline V gene lookup returns CDR1 MDHEN and CDR2 SYDVKM. There are 14 residues in the CDR3. V was trimmed by 5 bases and J by 3 bases, leaving 13 bases between them. The CDR3 protein is CASSALWRYTEAFF. As DNA, the CDR3 is TGTGCCAGCAGTGCCCTCTGGCGGTACACTGAAGCTTTCTTT.

The chain combines TRBV5-4 with TRBJ2-7, with 10 bases fitting TRBD2. The junction had 4 bases not matched to a gene; V was cut back by 0 bases and J by 4 bases. Looked up from germline, CDR1 is SGHNT and CDR2 is YYREEE (reference sequence). The length of the CDR3 is 15 residues. The CDR3 region is CASSLGSGGAYEQYF. As DNA, the CDR3 is TGTGCCAGCAGCTTGGGAAGCGGGGGGGCATACGAGCAGTACTTC. The variable domain in full, completed from reference TRBV5-4 and TRBJ2-7, reads ETGVTQSPTHLIKTRGQQVTLRCSSQSGHNTVSWYQQALGQGPQFIFQYYREEENGRGNFPPRFSGLQFPNYSSELNVNALELDDSALYLCASSLGSGGAYEQYFGPGTRLTVT.

V and J are TRBV6-5 and TRBJ1-5, with D possibly being TRBD1 (5 bases). The CDR3 is 15 amino acids. Germline V gene lookup returns CDR1 MNHEY and CDR2 SVGAGI. V lost 9 bases to trimming and J lost 1 base, with 16 bases between them. In nucleotides, the CDR3 is TGTGCCAGTCACTCCGGGGGGTCCAGCAATCAGCCCCAGCATTTT. Protein sequence: CASHSGGSSNQPQHF.

This chain links TRBV5-6 with TRBJ2-3; the D gene is possibly TRBD1 (6 bases). The V gene's germline CDR1 is SGHDT and CDR2 YYEEEE. Trimming stripped 0 bases from V and 1 base from J, with 6 bases between. The CDR3 is made up of 14 amino acids. The CDR3 spells CASSLDRGTDTQYF. CDR3 nucleotides: TGTGCCAGCAGCTTGGACAGGGGCACAGATACGCAGTATTTT.

The count of this clone is one. The chain is built from TRBV9 and TRBJ2-5; D may be TRBD1 (6 bases). CDR3 length: 15 amino acids. With 0 bases removed from V and 1 base from J, the gap between germline ends came to 10 bases. The germline gives CDR1 SGDLS, CDR2 YYNGEE. The CDR3 loop is CASSVVYRAQETQYF. In DNA, the CDR3 is TGTGCCAGCAGCGTAGTGTACAGGGCCCAAGAGACCCAGTACTTC.

V gene TRBV27 combines with J gene TRBJ2-2, with 9 bases identical to TRBD1. Trimming cost V 6 bases and J 5 bases; bases outside gene matches: 7. Germline values: CDR1 MNHEY, CDR2 SMNVEV (reference sequence). The CDR3 length is 15 residues. The CDR3 DNA sequence: TGTGCCAGCAGGGAGGACAGGGGTAATACCGGGGAGCTGTTTTTT. Its protein product is CASREDRGNTGELFF.

The chain joins TRBV2 to TRBJ1-1; 9 bases map to TRBD1. Germline V gene sequence: CDR1 SNHLY, CDR2 FYNNEI. This CDR3 has 13 residues. V shed 7 bases, J shed 1 base, and the junction held 1 base outside the gene matches. CDR3 sequence (DNA): TGTGCCAGCAAGGGACAGGGGAACACTGAAGCTTTCTTT. Residues: CASKGQGNTEAFF.

The V call is TRBV21-1, the J call TRBJ1-1; the DNA was not used to check the table's D call, TRBD1. TRBV21-1 is termed a pseudogene. The CDR3 has 15 residues. The CDR3 DNA reads TGTGCCAGCAGCGCCCGATTAGGGGGGAACACTGAAGCTTTCTTT. Its protein is CASSARLGGNTEAFF.

J is TRBJ2-3 and V is TRBV7-2; D uncertain. The V gene lost 3 bases and the J gene lost 6 bases, with 7 bases spanning the gap. The CDR3 has 12 residues. CDR1 and CDR2 (germline): SGHTA, FQGNSA. CDR3 in amino acids: CASSFSSDTQYF. CDR3 in DNA: TGTGCCAGCAGCTTTAGCTCCGATACGCAGTATTTT.

The J gene is TRBJ1-1, the V gene TRBV6-5; D unclear. This CDR3 is built from 12 residues. CDR1 is MNHEY and CDR2 is SVGAGI in the germline V gene. Deletions cut 7 bases from V and 1 base from J, with 7 bases between. Here the CDR3 reads CASNNRNTEAFF. CDR3 in DNA: TGTGCCAGCAACAACAGGAACACTGAAGCTTTCTTT.

V gene TRBV6-1 combines with J gene TRBJ1-5; 8 bases fit TRBD1. Germline V lookup: CDR1 MNHNS, CDR2 SASEGT. J was trimmed by 6 bases and V by 11 bases; bases with no gene match: 12. The CDR3 covers 14 residues. The CDR3 DNA follows: TGTGCCGGTGCACGGGCAGGGGGCACTCAGCCCCAGCATTTT. Residues: CAGARAGGTQPQHF.

The rearrangement joins TRBV5-8 to TRBJ1-5; 7 nucleotides line up with TRBD1. V trimming: 4 bases; J trimming: 4 bases; junction bases outside the gene matches: 8. This CDR3 has 15 amino acids. Germline V lookup: CDR1 SGHTS, CDR2 YDEGEE. CDR3 nucleotide sequence: TGTGCCAGCAGCCGGGGGACAGTCCTTAATCAGCCCCAGCATTTT. Protein: CASSRGTVLNQPQHF.

This chain connects TRBV27 to TRBJ1-5; no clear D gene. Germline-derived CDR1 and CDR2 are MNHEY and SMNVEV (reference sequence). V lost 5 bases, J lost 8 bases, and 4 bases lay in between. This CDR3 is built from 10 residues. This CDR3 reads CASSRKPQHF. The CDR3 nucleotides read TGTGCCAGCAGTCGTAAGCCCCAGCATTTT.